The present TCR beta chain was sequenced within a study of blood T cell repertoires in COVID-19. Germline V gene sequence: CDR1 MNHNS, CDR2 SASEGT. CDR3 size: 13 residues. V was cut by 3 bases and J by 7 bases, with 9 bases left in between. This table comes from immunoSEQ multiplex PCR, and its TCRdb copy is limited to in-frame clones, with some not included. The data hold some 63,000 clones, with around 80% observed a single time. This chain links TRBV6-1 with TRBJ2-2; perhaps TRBD2 as D (6 bases). Material for sequencing was peripheral blood. This TCR came from a human donor in a cohort sampled during active COVID-19. The CDR3 DNA reads as TGTGCCAGCAGTGAGGGGGGTCACGGGGAGCTGTTTTTT. Its translation: CASSEGGHGELFF.